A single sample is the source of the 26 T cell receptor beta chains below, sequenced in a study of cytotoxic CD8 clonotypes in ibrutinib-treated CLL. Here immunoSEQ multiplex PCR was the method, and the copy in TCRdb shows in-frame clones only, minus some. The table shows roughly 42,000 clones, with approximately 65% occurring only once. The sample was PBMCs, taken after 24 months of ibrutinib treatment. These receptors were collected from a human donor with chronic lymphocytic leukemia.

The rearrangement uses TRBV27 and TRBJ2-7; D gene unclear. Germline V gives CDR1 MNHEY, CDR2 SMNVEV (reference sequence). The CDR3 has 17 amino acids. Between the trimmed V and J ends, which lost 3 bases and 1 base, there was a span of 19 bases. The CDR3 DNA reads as TGTGCCAGCAGTTTGAAAGGTCCCCTTTTGAGATCCTACGAGCAGTACTTC. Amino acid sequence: CASSLKGPLLRSYEQYF.

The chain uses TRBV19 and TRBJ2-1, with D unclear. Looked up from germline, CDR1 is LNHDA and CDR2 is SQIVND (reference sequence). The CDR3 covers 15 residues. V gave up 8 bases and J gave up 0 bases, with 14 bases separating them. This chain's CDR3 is CASCSAVSSYNEQFF. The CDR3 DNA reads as TGTGCCAGTTGCTCCGCGGTTAGCTCCTACAATGAGCAGTTCTTC.

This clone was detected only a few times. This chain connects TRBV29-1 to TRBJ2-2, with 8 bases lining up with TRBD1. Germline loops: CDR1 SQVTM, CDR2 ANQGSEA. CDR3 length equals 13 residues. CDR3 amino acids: CSVDRASGGELFF. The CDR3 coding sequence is TGCAGTGTGGACAGGGCCAGCGGCGGGGAGCTGTTTTTT.

The CDR3 DNA reads as TGTGCCAGCAGTGACTCGATTGGGGCTAGCCCCCTCTACGAGCAGTACTTC. Its translation: CASSDSIGASPLYEQYF. The rearrangement links TRBV6-4 to TRBJ2-7; D may correspond to TRBD1 or TRBD2 (5 bases each). This CDR3 comprises 17 residues. Trimming shortened V by 0 bases and J by 3 bases, and 18 bases separated the two germline ends. Germline V lookup: CDR1 MRHNA, CDR2 SNTAGT.

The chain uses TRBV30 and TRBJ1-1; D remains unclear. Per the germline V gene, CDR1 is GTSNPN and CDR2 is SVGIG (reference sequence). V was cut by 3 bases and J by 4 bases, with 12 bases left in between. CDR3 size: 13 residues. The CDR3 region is CAWRKQFSTEAFF. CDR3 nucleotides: TGTGCCTGGAGAAAGCAGTTCAGCACTGAAGCTTTCTTT.

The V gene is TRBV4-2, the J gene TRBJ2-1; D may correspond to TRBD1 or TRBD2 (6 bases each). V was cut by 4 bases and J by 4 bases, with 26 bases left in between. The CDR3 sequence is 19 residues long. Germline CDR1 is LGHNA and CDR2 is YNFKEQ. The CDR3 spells CASSPAHPYGGPEYNEQFF. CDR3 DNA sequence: TGTGCCAGCAGCCCTGCCCACCCTTATGGGGGGCCGGAGTACAATGAGCAGTTCTTC.

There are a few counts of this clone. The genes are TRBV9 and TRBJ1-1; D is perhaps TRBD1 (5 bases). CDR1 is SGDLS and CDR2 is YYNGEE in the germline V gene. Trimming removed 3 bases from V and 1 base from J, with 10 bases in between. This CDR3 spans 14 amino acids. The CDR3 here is CASSGTGGNTEAFF. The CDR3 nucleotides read TGTGCCAGCAGCGGCACCGGGGGGAACACTGAAGCTTTCTTT.

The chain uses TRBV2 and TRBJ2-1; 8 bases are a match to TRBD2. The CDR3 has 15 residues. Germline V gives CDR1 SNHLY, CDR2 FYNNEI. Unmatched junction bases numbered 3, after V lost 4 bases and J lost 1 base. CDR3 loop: CASSVTGGSYNEQFF. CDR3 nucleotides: TGTGCCAGCAGTGTAACGGGGGGGTCCTACAATGAGCAGTTCTTC.

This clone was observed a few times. CDR3 region: CASRGPGQGQETQYF. The CDR3 bases are TGTGCCAGCAGGGGACCGGGACAGGGACAAGAGACCCAGTACTTC. The genes are TRBV7-8 and TRBJ2-5; 9 bases are a match to TRBD1. The V gene's germline CDR1 is SGHVS and CDR2 FQNEAQ. This CDR3 spans 15 amino acids. Trimming removed 6 bases from V and 2 bases from J; junction bases left unmatched: 7.

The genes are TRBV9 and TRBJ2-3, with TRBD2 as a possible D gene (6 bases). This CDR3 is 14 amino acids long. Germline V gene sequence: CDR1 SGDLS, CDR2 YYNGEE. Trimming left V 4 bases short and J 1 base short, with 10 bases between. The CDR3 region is CASSISGRTDTQYF. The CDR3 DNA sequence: TGTGCCAGCAGCATAAGCGGGCGCACAGATACGCAGTATTTT.

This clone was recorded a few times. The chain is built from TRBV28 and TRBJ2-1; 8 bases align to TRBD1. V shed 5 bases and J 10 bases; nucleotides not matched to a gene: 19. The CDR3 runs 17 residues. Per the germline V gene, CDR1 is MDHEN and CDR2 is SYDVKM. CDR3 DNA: TGTGCCAGCAGTCCGAGACAGGGGATTGCCCGGCGTTTAGAGCAGTTCTTC. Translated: CASSPRQGIARRLEQFF.

CDR3 coding DNA: TGTGCCAGCAGCTTGGACTTTGGAGGACCCGGCATTCAGTACTTC. Protein sequence: CASSLDFGGPGIQYF. The chain uses TRBV5-6 and TRBJ2-4; possible D gene TRBD2, 5 bases. CDR3 length: 15 residues. V dropped 0 bases and J dropped 9 bases, with 16 bases sitting between them. Germline V gene lookup returns CDR1 SGHDT and CDR2 YYEEEE.

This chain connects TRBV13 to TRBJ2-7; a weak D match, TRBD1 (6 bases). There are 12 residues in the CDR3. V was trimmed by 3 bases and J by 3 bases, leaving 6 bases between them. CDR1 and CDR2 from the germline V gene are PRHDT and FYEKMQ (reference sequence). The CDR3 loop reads CASSFRGYEQYF. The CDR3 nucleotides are TGTGCCAGCAGCTTCAGGGGCTACGAGCAGTACTTC.

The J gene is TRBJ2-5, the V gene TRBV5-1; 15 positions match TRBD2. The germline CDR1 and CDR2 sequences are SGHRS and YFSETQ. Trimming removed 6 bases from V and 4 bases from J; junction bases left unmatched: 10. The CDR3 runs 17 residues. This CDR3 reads CASNPGLAGGRAETQYF. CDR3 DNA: TGCGCCAGCAACCCGGGACTAGCGGGAGGTCGGGCAGAGACCCAGTACTTC.

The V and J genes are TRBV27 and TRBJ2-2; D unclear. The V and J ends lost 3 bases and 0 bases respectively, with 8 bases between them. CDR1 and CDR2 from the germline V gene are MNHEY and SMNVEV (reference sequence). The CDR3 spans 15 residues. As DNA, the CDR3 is TGTGCCAGCAGTTTCGGCACGACGAACACCGGGGAGCTGTTTTTT. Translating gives CASSFGTTNTGELFF.

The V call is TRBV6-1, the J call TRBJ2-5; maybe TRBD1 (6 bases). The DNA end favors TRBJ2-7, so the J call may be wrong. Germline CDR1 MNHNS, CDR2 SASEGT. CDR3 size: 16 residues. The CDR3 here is CASSGRPGTTFYEQYF. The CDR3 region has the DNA TGTGCCAGCAGTGGACGCCCCGGGACAACATTCTACGAGCAGTACTTC.

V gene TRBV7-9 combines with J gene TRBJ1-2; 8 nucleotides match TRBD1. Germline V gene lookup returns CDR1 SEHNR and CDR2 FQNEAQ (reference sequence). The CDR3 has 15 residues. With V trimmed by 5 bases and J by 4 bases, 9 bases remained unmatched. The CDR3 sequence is CASSQTDREAYGYTF. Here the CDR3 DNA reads TGTGCCAGCAGCCAGACGGACAGGGAAGCCTATGGCTACACCTTC.

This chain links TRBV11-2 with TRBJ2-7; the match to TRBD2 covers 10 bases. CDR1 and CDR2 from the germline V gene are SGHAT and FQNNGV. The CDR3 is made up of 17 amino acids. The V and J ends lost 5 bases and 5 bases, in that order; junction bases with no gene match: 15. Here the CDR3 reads CASSLFWLAGELDEQYF. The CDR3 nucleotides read TGTGCCAGCAGCCTATTTTGGCTAGCGGGAGAACTAGACGAGCAGTACTTC. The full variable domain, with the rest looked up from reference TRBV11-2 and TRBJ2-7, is EAGVAQSPRYKIIEKRQSVAFWCNPISGHATLYWYQQILGQGPKLLIQFQNNGVVDDSQLPKDRFSAERLKGVDSTLKIQPAKLEDSAVYLCASSLFWLAGELDEQYFGPGTRLTVT.

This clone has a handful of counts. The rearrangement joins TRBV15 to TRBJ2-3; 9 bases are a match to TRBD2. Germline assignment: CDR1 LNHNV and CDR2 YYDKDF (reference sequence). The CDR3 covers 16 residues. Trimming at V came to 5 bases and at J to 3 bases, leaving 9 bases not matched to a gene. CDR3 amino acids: CATSPRGGLATDTQYF. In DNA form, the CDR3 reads TGTGCCACCAGCCCCCGTGGGGGACTAGCAACAGATACGCAGTATTTT.

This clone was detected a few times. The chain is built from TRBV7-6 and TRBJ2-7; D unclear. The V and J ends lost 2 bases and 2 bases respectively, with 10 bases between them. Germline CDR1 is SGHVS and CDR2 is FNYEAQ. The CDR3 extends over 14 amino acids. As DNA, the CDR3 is TGTGCCAGCAGCTTATCCCCGGGCGCCTACGAGCAGTACTTC. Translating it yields CASSLSPGAYEQYF. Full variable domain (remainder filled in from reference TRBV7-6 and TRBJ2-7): GAGVSQSPRYKVTKRGQDVALRCDPISGHVSLYWYRQALGQGPEFLTYFNYEAQQDKSGLPNDRFSAERPEGSISTLTIQRTEQRDSAMYRCASSLSPGAYEQYFGPGTRLTVT.

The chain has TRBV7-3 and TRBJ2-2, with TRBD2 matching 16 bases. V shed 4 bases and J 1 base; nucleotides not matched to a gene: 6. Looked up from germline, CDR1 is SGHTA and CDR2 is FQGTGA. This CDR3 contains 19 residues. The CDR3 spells CASSSGTSGRAGNTGELFF. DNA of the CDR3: TGTGCCAGCAGCTCCGGGACTAGCGGGAGGGCCGGGAACACCGGGGAGCTGTTTTTT. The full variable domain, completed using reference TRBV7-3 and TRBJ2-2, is GAGVSQTPSNKVTEKGKYVELRCDPISGHTALYWYRQSLGQGPEFLIYFQGTGAADDSGLPNDRFFAVRPEGSVSTLKIQRTERGDSAVYLCASSSGTSGRAGNTGELFFGEGSRLTVL.

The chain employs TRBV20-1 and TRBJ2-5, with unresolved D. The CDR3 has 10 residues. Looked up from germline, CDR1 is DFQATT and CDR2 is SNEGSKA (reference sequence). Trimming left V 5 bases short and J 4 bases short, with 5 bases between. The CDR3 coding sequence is TGCAGTGCTCCTCGAGAGACCCAGTACTTC. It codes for CSAPRETQYF.

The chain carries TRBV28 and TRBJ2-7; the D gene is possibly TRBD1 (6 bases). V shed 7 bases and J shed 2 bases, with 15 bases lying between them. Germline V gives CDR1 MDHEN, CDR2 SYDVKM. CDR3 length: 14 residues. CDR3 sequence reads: CASTETGLAYEQYF. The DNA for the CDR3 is TGTGCCAGCACAGAGACAGGTCTAGCCTACGAGCAGTACTTC.

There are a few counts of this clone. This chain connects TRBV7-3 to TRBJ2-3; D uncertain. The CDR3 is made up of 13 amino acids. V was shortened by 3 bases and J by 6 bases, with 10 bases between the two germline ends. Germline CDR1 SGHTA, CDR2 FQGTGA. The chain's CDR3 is CASSFGPRDTQYF. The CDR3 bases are TGTGCCAGCAGCTTTGGACCCAGGGATACGCAGTATTTT.

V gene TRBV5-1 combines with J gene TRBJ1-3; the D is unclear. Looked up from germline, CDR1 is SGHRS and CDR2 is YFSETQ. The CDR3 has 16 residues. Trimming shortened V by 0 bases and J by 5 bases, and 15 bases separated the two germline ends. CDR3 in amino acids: CASSLVSPVSRNTIYF. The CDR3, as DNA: TGCGCCAGCAGCTTGGTCTCACCTGTTTCGAGAAACACCATATATTTT.

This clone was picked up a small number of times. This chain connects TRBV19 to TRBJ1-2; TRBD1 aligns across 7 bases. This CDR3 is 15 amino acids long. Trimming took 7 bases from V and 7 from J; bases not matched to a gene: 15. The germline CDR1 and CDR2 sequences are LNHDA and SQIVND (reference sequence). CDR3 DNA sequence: TGTGCCAGTACCCCTTTAGGGACAGTTGTCGGTGGCTACACCTTC. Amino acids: CASTPLGTVVGGYTF. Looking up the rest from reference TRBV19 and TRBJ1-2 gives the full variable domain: DGGITQSPKYLFRKEGQNVTLSCEQNLNHDAMYWYRQDPGQGLRLIYYSQIVNDFQKGDIAEGYSVSREKKESFPLTVTSAQKNPTAFYLCASTPLGTVVGGYTFGSGTRLTVV.